Here is one T cell receptor (beta chain) with its context. The data were obtained in a study of blood T cell repertoires in COVID-19. Study at large: Sources were T cells, B-cell-depleted T cells, or PBMCs; the material itself was cDNA or gDNA.

Sequencing was performed with immunoSEQ multiplex PCR; in TCRdb, only in-frame clones are kept and a portion is missing. Of 200,000 or so clones detected, about 83% appear once; the ten largest clones hold more than 4.5%. Participants were placed into cohorts based on the clinical history they reported. The sequence was collected from a woman aged 45-65 years who had been exposed to COVID-19. Sequences were obtained from PBMCs or T cells enriched from blood (not recorded which).

The CDR3 coding sequence is TGTGCCAGCAGCCCCGACAGAAATTCACCCCTCCACTTT. Translating it yields CASSPDRNSPLHF. The V and J genes are TRBV6-5 and TRBJ1-6, with D possibly being TRBD1 (5 bases). CDR1 MNHEY and CDR2 SVGAGI come from the germline V gene. Trimming stripped 6 bases from V and 7 bases from J, with 10 bases between. The CDR3 sequence is 13 residues long.